Sequencing of this T cell receptor (beta chain) was carried out in a study of T cells in Graves' hyperthyroidism and ophthalmopathy. This clonotype was detected ten times or more. Its antigen is not known. Broader study findings: Ophthalmopathy was separated from stable hyperthyroidism by a 13 V-J model. Onset of ophthalmopathy came a median roughly 6.4 months after the model predicted it.

Patients having uncontrolled infection, another autoimmune disease, pregnancy or lactation were not included. In making diagnoses, clinical symptoms, serum thyroxine and TRAb, thyroid ultrasound and orbital computed tomography were all used. Trimming cost V 1 base and J 3 bases, with 6 bases left between them. CDR3 length: 13 residues. Germline CDR1 and CDR2: LGHNA and YNFKEQ. Amplification of TCR beta CDR3 regions was performed using RNA transcripts as template. First-round RT-PCR with HTBI primers amplified the TCR CDR3 region. TCRdb redid the calling of the multiplex PCR reads with MiXCR, one entry per CDR3 protein. The sample lists roughly 510,000 distinct CDR3 sequences, less than 25% occurring once.

Sequenced material: blood. V and J are TRBV4-2 and TRBJ1-2; D not resolved. This TCR derives from a man in his late teens or twenties with Graves' hyperthyroidism. The CDR3 protein is CASSQVDDYGYTF. DNA of the CDR3: TGTGCCAGCAGCCAAGTGGATGACTATGGCTACACCTTC.